This T cell receptor (beta chain) was identified during a study of T cell responses to AZD1222 COVID-19 vaccine. General observations from the study: White British people made up most donors, females outnumbered males, and clonal diversity was possibly underestimated. Increased Spike-specific TCR breadth and depth were observed after two AZD1222 doses.

Of note for this clone: Its antigen is unknown.

Profiling relied on immunoSEQ multiplex PCR, and the TCRdb table lists in-frame clones only, not all of them. This repertoire shows 180,000 or so clones, around 92% found once; its top ten account for 1.3%. The receptor's source is an adult who received the AZD1222 COVID-19 vaccine. Sequenced material: peripheral blood, taken 28 days after the second AZD1222 dose.

The CDR3, as DNA: TGTGCCAGCAGCAGGGGAGGTTACTCTGGAAACACCATATATTTT. As protein: CASSRGGYSGNTIYF. The chain is built from TRBV11-2 and TRBJ1-3; a weak D match, TRBD1 (5 bases). Looked up from germline, CDR1 is SGHAT and CDR2 is FQNNGV. This CDR3 region has 15 residues. V was cut by 5 bases and J by 0 bases, with 11 bases left in between.